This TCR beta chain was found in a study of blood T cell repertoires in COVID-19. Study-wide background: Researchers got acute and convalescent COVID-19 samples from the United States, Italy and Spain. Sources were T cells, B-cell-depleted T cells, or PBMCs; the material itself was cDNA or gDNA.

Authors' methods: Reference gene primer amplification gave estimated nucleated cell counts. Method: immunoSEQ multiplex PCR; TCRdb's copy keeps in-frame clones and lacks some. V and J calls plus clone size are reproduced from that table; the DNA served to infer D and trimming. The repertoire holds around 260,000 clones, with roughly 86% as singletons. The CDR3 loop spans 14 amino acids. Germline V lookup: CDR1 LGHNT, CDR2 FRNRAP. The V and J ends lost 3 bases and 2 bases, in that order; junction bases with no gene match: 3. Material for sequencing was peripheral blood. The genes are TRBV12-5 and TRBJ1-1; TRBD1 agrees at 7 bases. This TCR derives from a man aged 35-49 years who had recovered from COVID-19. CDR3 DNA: TGTGCTAGTGGTTTAACAGGGGTAAACACTGAAGCTTTCTTT. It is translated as CASGLTGVNTEAFF. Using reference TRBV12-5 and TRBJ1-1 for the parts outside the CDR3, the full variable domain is DARVTQTPRHKVTEMGQEVTMRCQPILGHNTVFWYRQTMMQGLELLAYFRNRAPLDDSGMPKDRFSAEMPDATLATLKIQPSEPRDSAVYFCASGLTGVNTEAFFGQGTRLTVV.